Presented here are 25 T cell receptor beta chains from one specimen sequenced in a study of blood T cell repertoires in COVID-19. Clones were read by immunoSEQ multiplex PCR, and TCRdb kept only the in-frame ones, dropping some. The sample holds some 80,000 clones, more than 75% seen once. The source material was peripheral blood. The receptors derive from a human donor in a cohort sampled during active COVID-19.

The chain combines TRBV10-1 with TRBJ2-3; no clear D. CDR3 length equals 13 residues. The V and J ends lost 4 bases and 3 bases respectively, with 8 bases between them. Germline loops: CDR1 WNHNN, CDR2 SYGVQD (reference sequence). CDR3 residues: CASSGLETDTQYF. CDR3 DNA sequence: TGCGCCAGCAGTGGGCTAGAGACAGATACGCAGTATTTT.

The V call is TRBV4-1, the J call TRBJ1-1; 7 nucleotides line up with TRBD1. J lost 1 base, V lost 4 bases, and 3 bases had no gene match. The CDR3 length is 14 residues. The germline CDR1 and CDR2 sequences are MGHRA and YSYEKL. CDR3 region: CASSPGQRNTEAFF. CDR3 bases: TGCGCCAGCAGCCCGGGACAGAGGAACACTGAAGCTTTCTTT.

The chain uses TRBV11-1 and TRBJ2-7; 9 bases map to TRBD2. The germline V gene has CDR1 SGHAT and CDR2 FQDESV (reference sequence). CDR3 size: 15 residues. The junction had 11 bases not matched to a gene; V was cut back by 11 bases and J by 0 bases. CDR3 DNA: TGTGCCTCTAGTTTCGTAGCGGGGGACTCCTACGAGCAGTACTTC. It yields the protein CASSFVAGDSYEQYF.

This chain joins TRBV13 and TRBJ2-7; the match to TRBD2 covers 10 bases. Germline CDR1 is PRHDT and CDR2 is FYEKMQ (reference sequence). J was trimmed by 2 bases and V by 5 bases; bases with no gene match: 12. This CDR3 spans 17 amino acids. The CDR3 here is CASSRRAGTSATYEQYF. The CDR3, as DNA: TGTGCCAGCAGCCGAAGAGCCGGGACTAGCGCAACCTACGAGCAGTACTTC.

The chain recombines TRBV9 with TRBJ2-2; the match to TRBD1 covers 7 bases. Germline V CDR1 and CDR2: SGDLS, YYNGEE. V lost 3 bases, J lost 1 base, and 6 bases stayed unmatched. This CDR3 is 16 amino acids long. CDR3 bases: TGTGCCAGCAGCGCCCTTGGGACAGAGAACACCGGGGAGCTGTTTTTT. This translates into CASSALGTENTGELFF.

The chain has TRBV6-2 or TRBV6-3 and TRBJ1-4; 7 bases align to TRBD1. This CDR3 comprises 16 residues. V dropped 6 bases and J dropped 4; count of bases not matched to a gene: 11. CDR1 is MNHEY, CDR2 SVGEGT, per germline. CDR3 sequence reads: CASSPHRTGVNEKLFF. Written as DNA, the CDR3 is TGTGCCAGCAGCCCTCATAGGACAGGAGTTAATGAAAAACTGTTTTTT.

J is TRBJ1-4 and V is TRBV12-3 or TRBV12-4; D remains unclear. The V end was cut by 6 bases, the J end by 6 bases, with 8 bases between. The CDR3 spans 12 residues. The CDR3 reads CASSYMDEKLFF. The DNA for the CDR3 is TGTGCCAGCAGCTATATGGATGAAAAACTGTTTTTT.

The genes are TRBV5-1 and TRBJ1-1, with a weak D call TRBD1 (6 bases). The CDR3 runs to 15 residues. The V and J ends lost 0 bases and 4 bases respectively, with 13 bases between them. From germline, CDR1 is SGHRS and CDR2 YFSETQ. The CDR3 loop is CASSLAFQGRTEAFF. The CDR3 coding sequence is TGCGCCAGCAGCTTGGCCTTCCAGGGGCGCACTGAAGCTTTCTTT.

This sequence joins TRBV18 and TRBJ1-2, with a weak D call TRBD1 (6 bases). The germline gives CDR1 KGHSH, CDR2 LQKENI. Trimming took 1 base from V and 1 from J, leaving 16 bases between them. This CDR3 has 17 amino acids. CDR3 coding DNA: TGTGCCAGCTCACCACTAATGAGCAGGACAGATAACTATGGCTACACCTTC. Translated, it gives CASSPLMSRTDNYGYTF.

J is TRBJ2-1 and V is TRBV4-1; TRBD2 agrees at 12 bases. The CDR3 is 15 amino acids. J gave up 6 bases and V 4 bases, and 4 bases lay outside the gene matches. Per germline, CDR1 MGHRA and CDR2 YSYEKL. Here the CDR3 reads CASSPSGGAPNEQFF. The CDR3 DNA sequence: TGCGCCAGCAGCCCTAGCGGGGGGGCCCCCAATGAGCAGTTCTTC.

The rearrangement links TRBV9 to TRBJ1-5; D is possibly TRBD1 (6 bases). This CDR3 contains 15 residues. CDR1 and CDR2 (germline): SGDLS, YYNGEE. V dropped 3 bases and J dropped 0 bases, with 10 bases sitting between them. CDR3 nucleotides: TGTGCCAGCAGCGCGGGACACCATAGCAATCAGCCCCAGCATTTT. Amino acid sequence: CASSAGHHSNQPQHF.

J is TRBJ1-1 and V is TRBV29-1, with D possibly matching TRBD1 (6 bases). This CDR3 comprises 13 residues. Trimming shortened V by 5 bases and J by 1 base, and 11 bases separated the two germline ends. From germline, CDR1 is SQVTM and CDR2 ANQGSEA. DNA for the CDR3: TGCAGCGTTCAAATGGGACAGAACACTGAAGCTTTCTTT. It translates to CSVQMGQNTEAFF.

This chain connects TRBV7-3 to TRBJ2-1, with TRBD2 identical over 11 bases. Looked up from germline, CDR1 is SGHTA and CDR2 is FQGTGA. The length of the CDR3 is 16 residues. Trimming at V came to 2 bases and at J to 8 bases, leaving 8 bases not matched to a gene. CDR3 sequence (DNA): TGTGCCAGCAGCTTATATATAGCGGGGGGGCCCGATGAGCAGTTCTTC. It is translated as CASSLYIAGGPDEQFF.

The table lists this clone with a few counts. The chain is built from TRBV7-2 and TRBJ1-5; no definite D call. Germline lookup yields CDR1 SGHTA and CDR2 FQGNSA. The ends were cut back, 1 base at V and 4 bases at J, with 11 bases in the middle. The CDR3 has 15 residues. CDR3 DNA sequence: TGTGCCAGCAGCTTAGGGCGGTCTGGGAATCAGCCCCAGCATTTT. Translating it yields CASSLGRSGNQPQHF.

The chain uses TRBV6-5 and TRBJ2-3, with TRBD1 matching over 7 bases. The germline V gene encodes CDR1 MNHEY and CDR2 SVGAGI. V lost 5 bases and J lost 4; bases outside the gene matches: 9. There are 15 residues in the CDR3. The CDR3: CASSTRTGMADTQYF. As DNA, the CDR3 is TGTGCCAGCAGTACACGGACAGGAATGGCAGATACGCAGTATTTT.

J is TRBJ1-5 and V is TRBV3-1 (or the pseudogene TRBV3-2); 8 nucleotides match TRBD1. Per germline, CDR1 LGHDT and CDR2 YNNKEL (reference sequence). Trimming removed 4 bases from V and 5 bases from J; junction bases left unmatched: 7. The CDR3 runs 15 residues. CDR3 region: CASSRTGQGDQPQHF. The DNA for the CDR3 is TGTGCCAGCAGCCGGACAGGACAGGGTGATCAGCCCCAGCATTTT.

V gene TRBV28 combines with J gene TRBJ1-1; D remains ambiguous. This CDR3 is built from 11 residues. In germline, CDR1 is MDHEN, CDR2 SYDVKM. Trimming stripped 4 bases from V and 5 bases from J, with 5 bases between. CDR3 sequence reads: CASSWLTEAFF. CDR3 sequence (DNA): TGTGCCAGCAGTTGGCTTACTGAAGCTTTCTTT.

This clone was recorded a few times. The CDR3 sequence: CAISDLGGGNTIYF. The CDR3 bases are TGTGCCATCAGTGACCTCGGGGGGGGAAACACCATATATTTT. The V and J genes are TRBV10-3 and TRBJ1-3; a possible D gene is TRBD1 (5 bases). V lost 3 bases to trimming and J lost 4 bases, with 10 bases between them. The CDR3 loop spans 14 amino acids. Germline V gene data show CDR1 as ENHRY and CDR2 as SYGVKD.

The chain recombines TRBV27 with TRBJ2-7; TRBD2 agrees at 7 bases. V shed 8 bases and J 7 bases; nucleotides not matched to a gene: 8. This CDR3 comprises 12 residues. Germline-derived CDR1 and CDR2 are MNHEY and SMNVEV (reference sequence). The CDR3: CASLGRGGEQYF. CDR3 in DNA: TGTGCCAGCTTAGGGAGGGGTGGGGAGCAGTACTTC.

In nucleotides, the CDR3 is TGCGCCAGCAGTCAAAGGGACACCCGCAACTCCTACGAGCAGTACTTC. This encodes CASSQRDTRNSYEQYF. This chain uses TRBV23-1 with TRBJ2-7, with a weak D call TRBD1 (6 bases). TRBV23-1 is recorded as an ORF, its role being uncertain. CDR3 length: 16 residues. The V and J ends lost 2 bases and 0 bases respectively, with 14 bases between them.

The chain has TRBV19 and TRBJ2-6; possibly TRBD2 for D (5 bases). Germline V gene sequence: CDR1 LNHDA, CDR2 SQIVND (reference sequence). The V and J ends lost 5 bases and 0 bases respectively, with 17 bases between them. The CDR3 runs to 18 residues. Here the CDR3 DNA reads TGTGCCAGTAGTCGTCAGGACCGCCTAGCCTCTGGGGCCAACGTCCTGACTTTC. Protein sequence: CASSRQDRLASGANVLTF.

The chain joins TRBV3-1 (or the pseudogene TRBV3-2) to TRBJ2-7; TRBD1 matches 7 bases. The V gene's germline CDR1 is LGHDT and CDR2 YNNKEL (reference sequence). The CDR3 consists of 15 residues. Trimming removed 4 bases from V and 3 bases from J; junction bases left unmatched: 9. CDR3 in DNA: TGTGCCAGCAGCCGCGGACAGGTACTCCTCTACGAGCAGTACTTC. Translation gives CASSRGQVLLYEQYF.

The chain is built from TRBV14 and TRBJ2-7; 9 bases are shared with TRBD1. The trim removed 0 bases at V and 3 bases at J, leaving 3 bases unmatched. The germline gives CDR1 SGHDN, CDR2 FVKESK. CDR3 length equals 15 residues. In DNA, the CDR3 is TGTGCCAGCAGCCAAGATAGGACAGGGGTCTACGAGCAGTACTTC. It encodes CASSQDRTGVYEQYF.

This clone was counted a single time. The CDR3 region has the DNA TGTGCCAGCAGCCCCCTCTTTGAGGCCTCCTACGAGCAGTACTTC. Its protein is CASSPLFEASYEQYF. The rearrangement joins TRBV5-5 to TRBJ2-7; D ambiguous. The CDR3 has 15 amino acids. V lost 4 bases and J lost 0, with 14 bases in between. The germline V gene has CDR1 SGHKS and CDR2 YYEKEE (reference sequence).

The rearrangement links TRBV19 to TRBJ1-2, with D perhaps TRBD1 (5 bases). The CDR3 has 13 amino acids. V lost 8 bases to trimming and J lost 6 bases, with 16 bases between them. In germline, CDR1 is LNHDA, CDR2 SQIVND (reference sequence). CDR3 DNA sequence: TGTGCCAGTGGTGACAGAGCCTCGGATGGCTACACCTTC. This codes for CASGDRASDGYTF.